This T cell receptor (beta chain) was retrieved from a study of Ad26.COV2.S vaccination and SARS-CoV-2 variants. Profiling relied on immunoSEQ multiplex PCR, and the TCRdb table lists in-frame clones only, not all of them. The sample lists some 350,000 clones; 90% were seen once. Germline V gives CDR1 LNHDA, CDR2 SQIVND (reference sequence). V gave up 7 bases and J gave up 5 bases; unmatched junction bases: 3. The CDR3 spans 13 residues. The treatment here: around 19 received Ad26.COV2.S at low or high dose, single or two shots; several received placebo; per-sample allocation not given. Collection of the samples took place on day 63 after the first injection of vaccine or placebo. Participants' vaccine, an Ad26 vector, delivered Wuhan-strain SARS-CoV-2 spike.

The rearrangement uses TRBV19 and TRBJ1-5; 9 bases line up with TRBD1. Sequences were derived from peripheral blood, sampled in a trial of Ad26.COV2.S vaccine versus placebo. The TCR comes from a person aged 18 to 59 who received the Ad26.COV2.S COVID-19 vaccine or a placebo. CDR3 loop: CASIDRGDQPQHF. DNA for the CDR3: TGTGCCAGTATTGACAGGGGGGATCAGCCCCAGCATTTT.